This passage covers 7 T cell receptor beta chains from one sample sequenced in a study of blood T cell repertoires in COVID-19. Here immunoSEQ multiplex PCR was the method, and the copy in TCRdb shows in-frame clones only, minus some. The sample has 65,000 to 95,000 clones; roughly 88% are singletons. Input material: peripheral blood. The origin of the receptors is a woman between 45 and 65 years old with acute or convalescent COVID-19.

The J gene is TRBJ2-5, the V gene TRBV20-1, with D possibly TRBD2 on 5 matching bases. The V gene's germline CDR1 is DFQATT and CDR2 SNEGSKA (reference sequence). The CDR3 is 13 residues long. V lost 3 bases and J 5 bases, leaving 13 bases between the germline ends. CDR3 coding DNA: TGCAGTGCTAGTGGGCTAGCTCGGGAGACCCAGTACTTC. This encodes CSASGLARETQYF.

The chain uses TRBV5-4 and TRBJ2-5; 8 nucleotides agree with TRBD2. CDR1 SGHNT and CDR2 YYREEE come from the germline V gene (reference sequence). V gave up 0 bases and J gave up 5 bases; unmatched junction bases: 0. This CDR3 has 13 residues. The CDR3 loop is CASSLAGGETQYF. The CDR3 region has the DNA TGTGCCAGCAGCTTGGCGGGGGGGGAGACCCAGTACTTC.

The rearrangement uses TRBV7-3 and TRBJ2-3; 10 nucleotides line up with TRBD2. Germline values: CDR1 SGHTA, CDR2 FQGTGA. The CDR3 sequence is 20 residues long. Trimming at V came to 4 bases and at J to 4 bases, leaving 20 bases not matched to a gene. CDR3: CASSSSGSGGASAVPDTQYF. As DNA, the CDR3 is TGTGCCAGCAGCTCCTCCGGGAGCGGGGGGGCCAGTGCTGTCCCAGATACGCAGTATTTT.

The J gene is TRBJ2-5, the V gene TRBV28; D might be TRBD1 (6 bases). V was shortened by 2 bases and J by 0 bases, with 16 bases between the two germline ends. CDR3 length: 17 residues. Germline V gene lookup returns CDR1 MDHEN and CDR2 SYDVKM. This CDR3 reads CASSLLTPQGYQETQYF. CDR3 DNA: TGTGCCAGCAGTTTACTCACCCCACAGGGATACCAAGAGACCCAGTACTTC.

The chain has TRBV19 and TRBJ2-1, with TRBD2 identical over 7 bases. The V and J ends lost 4 bases and 1 base, in that order; junction bases with no gene match: 4. The CDR3 totals 15 residues. Germline V lookup: CDR1 LNHDA, CDR2 SQIVND (reference sequence). The CDR3, as DNA: TGTGCCAGTAGTAGCGGGAGCGTGTCCTACAATGAGCAGTTCTTC. As protein: CASSSGSVSYNEQFF.

The chain carries TRBV4-1 and TRBJ1-1; unclear D gene. The V gene's germline CDR1 is MGHRA and CDR2 YSYEKL. The CDR3 consists of 13 residues. V gave up 0 bases and J gave up 5 bases, with 7 bases separating them. DNA of the CDR3: TGCGCCAGCAGCCAAGATCCGAGTACTGAAGCTTTCTTT. This codes for CASSQDPSTEAFF.

This chain links TRBV7-9 with TRBJ2-7; 9 nucleotides line up with TRBD1. After removal of 5 bases from V and 4 bases from J, the junction contained 12 bases not matched to a gene. The CDR3 has 16 residues. The germline gives CDR1 SEHNR, CDR2 FQNEAQ (reference sequence). The CDR3 DNA reads as TGTGCCAGCAGCCTGGGTAGCGGACAGGGGCGATACGAGCAGTACTTC. This gives the protein CASSLGSGQGRYEQYF.